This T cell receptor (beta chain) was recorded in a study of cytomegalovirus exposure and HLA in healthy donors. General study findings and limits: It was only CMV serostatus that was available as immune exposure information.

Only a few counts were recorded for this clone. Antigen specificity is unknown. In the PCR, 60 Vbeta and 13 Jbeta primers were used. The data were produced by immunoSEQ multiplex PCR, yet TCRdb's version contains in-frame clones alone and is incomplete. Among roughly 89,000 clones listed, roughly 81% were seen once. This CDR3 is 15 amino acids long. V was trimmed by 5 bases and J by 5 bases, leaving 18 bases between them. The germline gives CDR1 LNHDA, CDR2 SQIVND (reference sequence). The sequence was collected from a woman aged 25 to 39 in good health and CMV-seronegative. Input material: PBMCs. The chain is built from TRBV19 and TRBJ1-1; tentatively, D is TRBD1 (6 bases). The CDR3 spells CASSPWTVIGTEAFF. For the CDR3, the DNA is TGTGCCAGTAGTCCCTGGACAGTAATTGGAACTGAAGCTTTCTTT.